The sequence of this TCR beta chain was determined in a study of long-term antiretroviral therapy in people with HIV. Trimming pared 5 bases from V and 4 bases from J, leaving 7 bases between. The CDR3 is 12 amino acids. CDR1 is SGHVS, CDR2 FNYEAQ, per germline. HIV-positive participants were all treated in the United States. Study-wide results and caveats: Against controls, HIV repertoires showed narrower ranges of CDR3 length.

immunoSEQ v3.0 was run at survey level. Researchers set sequencing to target about 40,000-55,000 T-cell genomes per sample. TCRdb's copy holds only in-frame clones and misses some; the assay was immunoSEQ multiplex PCR. The sample carries approximately 27,000 clones, roughly 90% recorded once. Notes on this clone: The antigen is not known.

V is TRBV7-6 and J is TRBJ2-3; TRBD2 is a possible D gene (6 bases). Sequencing used unsorted PBMCs, obtained 5 to 5.5 years after starting antiretroviral therapy. The sequence derives from a woman in her thirties or forties with HIV. Here the CDR3 reads CASSPGADTQYF. The CDR3 bases are TGTGCCAGCAGCCCGGGGGCAGATACGCAGTATTTT.